This T cell receptor beta chain is from a study of shared clonotypes between healthy human individuals. A word on this clone: Its antigen is unidentified.

Whole-study findings and limits: Non-shared clonotypes were found to have lower generation probabilities than the clonotypes that were shared by all four of the sorted-subset donors.

With 4 bases removed from V and 2 bases from J, the gap between germline ends came to 11 bases. The CDR3 runs 14 residues. Germline V CDR1 and CDR2: SGHTA, FQGTGA. A CD45RA-negative memory subset and a CD45RA+ naive subset were separated from the CD4+ cells. Using roughly 200 ng DNA, around 30,000 T cell genomes, the sorted-subset replicate PCRs were run. Using immunoSEQ multiplex PCR, the repertoire was profiled, and TCRdb retains in-frame clones only, with some absent. The sample consists of 640,000 or so clones, less than 80% of them appearing once. This receptor was identified in a woman younger than 45 in good health. The sequencing sample was made of memory CD4+ T cells sorted from blood. The subset: CD45RA-negative fraction. The rearrangement joins TRBV7-3 to TRBJ1-2, with D possibly being TRBD1 (6 bases). CDR3 in amino acids: CASSSTGRNYGYTF. The CDR3 coding sequence is TGTGCCAGCAGCTCCACAGGGAGGAACTATGGCTACACCTTC.